This T cell receptor beta chain emerged from a study of human T cells and chemical hapten exposure. Study details: Per-sample variation in TCR yield stemmed mainly from small pooled library volume differences.

CDR1 and CDR2 from the germline V gene are SEHNR and FQNEAQ (reference sequence). V gave up 2 bases and J gave up 4 bases; unmatched junction bases: 10. The CDR3 loop spans 16 amino acids. The table lists this clonotype with a few counts. Its antigen is unidentified. Total RNA was extracted from unfractionated whole blood. The library tagged each cDNA molecule with unique molecular identifiers. Under the authors' procedure: Samples ranged from roughly 20,000 to 700,000 TCRs, with a median of roughly 93,000. In TCRdb, the 5' RACE reads were re-called with MiXCR into one record per CDR3 protein. V and J calls and clone size were set by TCRdb, not the authors. The sample lists 110,000 or so distinct CDR3 sequences; 19% were seen once. Findings and limits, study-wide: Sensitizing to DPC left TCRs with a frequency above 1 in 1000 unaltered.

This clonotype was sampled from a human donor in good health. The rearrangement links TRBV7-9 to TRBJ1-1, with 7 bases aligning to TRBD1. CDR3: CASSLRPGGYSTEAFF. CDR3 DNA sequence: TGTGCCAGCAGCTTAAGGCCAGGGGGATATAGCACTGAAGCTTTCTTT.